Here is one T cell receptor beta chain with its context. Its cognate antigen is unknown. This sample is drawn from a study of vaccination and CD4 T cells after COVID-19. Study-wide background: Cultures designated as controls were supplied with a CEFX pool, an HIV-1 Nef pool, or no peptide.

The treatment: roughly 10-day PBMC culture with coronavirus spike peptide pools or control peptides (ViraFEST assay). Cultured CD4+ T-cell DNA underwent Oncomine TCR Beta short-read sequencing. Cultures of CD4+ T cells served as the source for extracting genomic DNA. TCRdb recomputed calls from the PCR reads with MiXCR, one row per CDR3 protein. The table has roughly 20,000 distinct CDR3 sequences, roughly 71% seen once; the top ten hold 6% to 8.5%. CDR3 length: 15 residues. Germline CDR1 is KGHDR and CDR2 is SFDVKD. Trimming took 3 bases from V and 5 from J, leaving 13 bases between them. Sequenced material: CD4+ T cells from blood, cultured in vitro. The receptor comes from a human donor who had recovered from COVID-19. The chain is built from TRBV24-1 and TRBJ2-1, with D uncertain. CDR3: CATSDPASLDNEQFF. CDR3 in DNA: TGTGCCACCAGTGATCCGGCGAGCCTCGACAATGAGCAGTTCTTC.